This T cell receptor beta chain stems from a study of T cell responses to AZD1222 COVID-19 vaccine. TCRdb keeps only in-frame clones here, not all; method: immunoSEQ multiplex PCR. The sample contains about 180,000 clones, about 91% of which appear only once. This CDR3 has 14 amino acids. With 5 bases removed from V and 3 bases from J, the gap between germline ends came to 13 bases. From germline, CDR1 is MDHEN and CDR2 SYDVKM. The clonotype was recovered from an adult who received the AZD1222 COVID-19 vaccine. This chain uses TRBV28 with TRBJ1-2; a possible D gene is TRBD1 (5 bases). The sequenced sample was peripheral blood, obtained 28 days after the second AZD1222 dose. CDR3 in amino acids: CASSLRGRYYGYTF. The CDR3 DNA sequence: TGTGCCAGCAGTCTACGGGGACGGTACTATGGCTACACCTTC.